Listed below are T cell receptor beta chains from one sample, sequenced in a study of blood T cell repertoires in COVID-19. Sequencing used immunoSEQ multiplex PCR; TCRdb keeps in-frame clones, though not all of them. The repertoire holds almost 200,000 clones, with roughly nine tenths as singletons. Sequencing was carried out using peripheral blood. These receptor sequences come from a woman in her sixties or seventies with acute or convalescent COVID-19. CDR3s include the opening cysteine and the closing phenylalanine or tryptophan. D genes are given only for firm matches. Clone size is not always given. Where it is, it says once, few, many or a class for expanded clones.

>TRBV3-1/TRBV3-2|-|TRBJ1-6|-
CASSLSDSPLHF
TGTGCCAGCAGCCTATCAGATTCACCCCTCCACTTT
>TRBV28|-|TRBJ1-1|-
CASLQGGGNTEAFF
TGTGCCAGTCTGCAGGGAGGGGGGAACACTGAAGCTTTCTTT
>TRBV10-3|-|TRBJ2-2|-
CAIGPRRGELFF
TGTGCCATCGGCCCTCGGCGGGGGGAGCTGTTTTTT
>TRBV18|-|TRBJ2-7|-
CASSPGRGSYEQYF
TGTGCCAGCTCACCAGGCAGGGGCTCCTACGAGCAGTACTTC
>TRBV14|-|TRBJ1-2|-
CASSQGGVGGYGYTF
TGTGCCAGCAGCCAAGGTGGGGTCGGGGGCTATGGCTACACCTTC
>TRBV5-1|-|TRBJ1-3|TRBD1
CASSTGGSGNTIYF
TGCGCCAGCAGTACAGGGGGTTCTGGAAACACCATATATTTT
>TRBV5-1|-|TRBJ1-3|TRBD1
CASSSGTGAGNTIYF
TGCGCCAGCAGCTCCGGGACAGGCGCTGGAAACACCATATATTTT
>TRBV7-2|few|TRBJ2-2|-
CASSLGGLQGELFF
TGTGCCAGCAGCTTAGGCGGACTACAAGGGGAGCTGTTTTTT
>TRBV7-8|-|TRBJ1-5|-
CASSVILNQPQHF
TGTGCCAGCAGCGTAATCTTGAATCAGCCCCAGCATTTT
>TRBV5-6|-|TRBJ2-1|TRBD2
CASSWRSGRLYNEQFF
TGTGCCAGCAGCTGGCGGAGCGGGAGGTTGTACAATGAGCAGTTCTTC
>TRBV6-2/TRBV6-3|-|TRBJ1-2|-
CASSYLENYGYTF
TGTGCCAGCAGTTATTTGGAGAACTATGGCTACACCTTC
>TRBV19|-|TRBJ1-4|TRBD1
CASSIDFWARDRKEKLFF
TGTGCCAGTAGTATAGATTTTTGGGCCCGGGACAGGAAAGAAAAACTGTTTTTT
>TRBV5-1|-|TRBJ2-5|TRBD1
CASSGTAPGETQYF
TGCGCCAGCAGCGGGACAGCTCCGGGAGAGACCCAGTACTTC
>TRBV5-1|-|TRBJ2-6|-
CASSQFSGANVLTF
TGCGCCAGCAGCCAGTTCTCTGGGGCCAACGTCCTGACTTTC
>TRBV9|few|TRBJ2-5|-
CASSLSGQETQYF
TGTGCCAGCAGCCTCAGCGGTCAAGAGACCCAGTACTTC
>TRBV12-3/TRBV12-4|-|TRBJ2-7|-
CASSLVREKQYF
TGTGCCAGCAGTTTAGTTCGGGAAAAGCAGTACTTC
>TRBV7-9|-|TRBJ2-1|-
CASSGLLSEQFF
TGTGCCAGCTCGGGACTCCTGAGTGAGCAGTTCTTC
>TRBV5-1|-|TRBJ2-7|-
CASSLGQGFEEQYF
TGCGCCAGCAGCTTGGGCCAGGGATTTGAGGAGCAGTACTTC
>TRBV5-1|-|TRBJ2-5|-
CASSWGATESPKYF
TGCGCCAGCAGCTGGGGCGCTACCGAGTCTCCAAAGTACTTC
>TRBV7-2|-|TRBJ1-1|TRBD1
CASSLVTGGRGEAFF
TGTGCCAGCAGCTTAGTTACAGGGGGACGGGGTGAAGCTTTCTTT
>TRBV19|-|TRBJ1-1|TRBD1
CASSLQGALNTEAFF
TGTGCCAGTAGCCTACAGGGGGCGCTCAACACTGAAGCTTTCTTT